This passage covers 14 T cell receptor beta chains from one sample sequenced in a study of breast tumors, draining lymph nodes, adjacent tissues. TCRdb recomputed calls from the multiplex PCR reads with MiXCR, one row per CDR3 protein. Here the sample spans 150,000 to 200,000 distinct CDR3 sequences, 30% to 35% being singletons. Breast cancer patients provided tissue from their axillary draining lymph nodes. Sample: axillary lymph node tissue. All receptors come from a female donor with breast cancer. Some clones in this sample may be carry-over from other donors' samples.

Details on this clonotype: One end of the junction is discordant with germline, which a read error may explain. Here the CDR3 reads CASRGRSTGELFF. CDR3 DNA sequence: TGCGCCAGCAGGGGACGCAGCACCGGGGAGCTGTTTTTT. The rearrangement uses TRBV6-1 and TRBJ2-2, with D possibly being TRBD1 (6 bases). In germline, CDR1 is MNHNS, CDR2 SASEGT. This CDR3 comprises 13 residues.

The CDR3 region is CASSLSGLAGYSYEQYF. CDR3 DNA sequence: TGTGCCAGCAGTTTGTCGGGACTAGCGGGGTACTCCTACGAGCAGTACTTC. The chain couples TRBV12-3 or TRBV12-4 to TRBJ2-7; 13 bases match TRBD2. This CDR3 has 17 residues. The V and J ends lost 3 bases and 0 bases, in that order; junction bases with no gene match: 5.

This chain uses TRBV9 with TRBJ1-3; D gene uncertain. CDR3 length: 14 residues. Germline loops: CDR1 SGDLS, CDR2 YYNGEE. The V end was cut by 0 bases, the J end by 0 bases, with 4 bases between. CDR3 in amino acids: CASSVASSGNTIYF. As DNA, the CDR3 is TGTGCCAGCAGCGTAGCCAGCTCTGGAAACACCATATATTTT.

The chain carries TRBV6-1 and TRBJ2-7; TRBD1 matches 8 bases. The V segment lost 6 bases and the J segment 3 bases; nucleotides outside the gene matches: 13. CDR1 is MNHNS and CDR2 is SASEGT in the germline V gene. The CDR3 spans 16 residues. The CDR3 nucleotides are TGTGCCAGCAGAAGGGACAGGTGGGTGTATGACTACGAGCAGTACTTC. Its translation is CASRRDRWVYDYEQYF.

Ten or more counts support this clonotype. V usage is TRBV10-3 and J usage is TRBJ1-3; D is possibly TRBD1 (5 bases). Trimming cost V 10 bases and J 4 bases, with 11 bases left between them. Germline loops: CDR1 ENHRY, CDR2 SYGVKD. CDR3 size: 12 residues. The CDR3 spells CATGTDGNTIYF. CDR3 nucleotide sequence: TGTGCCACAGGGACGGACGGAAACACCATATATTTT.

This clonotype was picked up many times. Here the CDR3 DNA reads TGTGCCAGCACTTACACCGGGGAGCTGTTTTTT. Its translation: CASTYTGELFF. The rearrangement links TRBV12-3 or TRBV12-4 to TRBJ2-2; D unresolved. There are 11 residues in the CDR3. V gave up 7 bases and J gave up 3 bases, with 3 bases separating them.

With regard to this clonotype: Given a much more abundant clone one base away, this may be a read error. The V gene is TRBV11-3, the J gene TRBJ1-6; tentatively, D is TRBD1 (6 bases). Trimming took 6 bases from V and 9 from J, leaving 15 bases between them. From germline, CDR1 is SGHNT and CDR2 YENEEA. The CDR3 sequence is 14 residues long. The chain's CDR3 is CASSWGQVPSPLHF. In nucleotides, the CDR3 is TGTGCCAGCAGTTGGGGGCAGGTCCCTTCACCCCTCCACTTT.

Concerning this clonotype itself: Its ends do not fully match the called genes, so a read error is possible. The J gene is TRBJ1-4, the V gene TRBV9, with 7 bases that match TRBD1. The CDR3 is made up of 14 amino acids. Germline values: CDR1 SGDLS, CDR2 YYNGEE. CDR3 coding DNA: TGTGCCAGCAGCCCGGGACAGCCTAATGAAAAACCGTTTTTT. Protein product: CASSPGQPNEKPFF.

This clonotype was seen ten or more times. Here the CDR3 reads CASSLDRGLGNEQFF. The CDR3 nucleotides read TGTGCCAGCAGCCTGGACAGGGGGCTTGGTAATGAGCAGTTCTTC. V usage is TRBV7-2 and J usage is TRBJ2-1, with 11 bases that match TRBD1. Losses at the gene ends were 5 bases for V and 7 bases for J; bases not matched to a gene: 7. Per germline, CDR1 SGHTA and CDR2 FQGNSA. The CDR3 loop spans 15 amino acids.

A few counts support this clonotype. CDR3 coding DNA: TGTGCCAGCGGGATTAGCGGGAGGGCCTCCGGGGAGCTGTTTTTT. Its translation is CASGISGRASGELFF. This chain links TRBV6-1 with TRBJ2-2, with 11 bases that match TRBD2. Germline lookup yields CDR1 MNHNS and CDR2 SASEGT. V lost 8 bases, J lost 6 bases, and 8 bases stayed unmatched. This CDR3 is 15 amino acids long.

The J gene is TRBJ2-5, the V gene TRBV27, with D hard to call. The CDR3 is 13 amino acids. The V gene lost 3 bases and the J gene lost 9 bases, with 14 bases spanning the gap. From germline, CDR1 is MNHEY and CDR2 SMNVEV (reference sequence). CDR3 sequence reads: CASSFDPGDSQYF. The DNA for the CDR3 is TGTGCCAGCAGTTTCGACCCTGGCGATTCCCAGTACTTC.

This clonotype was detected many times. This chain links TRBV4-2 with TRBJ1-2, with 10 bases lining up with TRBD1. The germline V gene encodes CDR1 LGHNA and CDR2 YNFKEQ. The V gene end was trimmed by 4 bases and the J gene end by 6 bases; junction bases not matched to a gene: 8. CDR3 size: 15 residues. CDR3 coding DNA: TGTGCCAGCAGCCTTCTGGGGACAGGGGAAGATGGCTACACCTTC. It specifies CASSLLGTGEDGYTF.

A remark on this clonotype: Just one base apart from a much larger clone, this may be a read error. The chain recombines TRBV20-1 with TRBJ2-7; D not resolved. CDR3 size: 11 residues. CDR1 is DFQATT, CDR2 SNEGSKA, per germline (reference sequence). CDR3 in DNA: TGCAGTGCAGAACTTTCCTACGAGCAGTCCTTC. Encoded protein: CSAELSYEQSF.

This clonotype was observed many times. J is TRBJ2-3 and V is TRBV7-9, with TRBD1 as a possible D gene (6 bases). This CDR3 is 15 amino acids long. The V gene's germline CDR1 is SEHNR and CDR2 FQNEAQ (reference sequence). Trimming left V 5 bases short and J 5 bases short, with 17 bases between. The CDR3: CASSKYRVLLDTQYF. The CDR3 DNA reads as TGTGCCAGCAGCAAATACAGGGTACTTCTAGATACGCAGTATTTT.